These 8 T cell receptor beta chains originate from one sample sequenced in a study of regulatory T cells in long-lasting Graves disease. Time point: persistent/refractory GD, antithyroid drugs over 5 years with positive TRAb. The TCR library was made from RNA that had been extracted from PBMCs in TRIzol. Relying on iRepertoire HTBI primers and Arm-PCR of CDR3 regions, the team built TCR beta libraries. TCRdb passed the multiplex PCR reads through MiXCR, listing each CDR3 protein once. This sample has about 450,000 distinct CDR3 sequences, with 23% found just once. The starting material was peripheral blood mononuclear cells (PBMCs), obtained when the disease was refractory, from a patient treated with antithyroid drugs. The receptors derive from a female donor with Graves disease.

This clonotype showed up many times. The chain carries TRBV3-1 and TRBJ1-1; no clear D gene. This CDR3 is 14 amino acids long. Trimming took 4 bases from V and 0 from J, leaving 9 bases between them. Germline CDR1 reads LGHDT; CDR2 reads YNNKEL (reference sequence). The CDR3 here is CASSPYDMNTEAFF. CDR3 DNA sequence: TGTGCCAGCAGCCCTTATGACATGAACACTGAAGCTTTCTTT.

This clonotype was counted ten times or more. This chain joins TRBV11-2 and TRBJ2-2, with D uncertain. There are 13 residues in the CDR3. The V gene's germline CDR1 is SGHAT and CDR2 FQNNGV. The V and J ends lost 2 bases and 7 bases respectively, with 8 bases between them. The CDR3 bases are TGTGCCAGCAGCTTACGACTCGTCGGGGAGCTGTTTTTT. Translated, it gives CASSLRLVGELFF.

This clonotype showed up just a few times. The chain recombines TRBV20-1 with TRBJ2-7, with D tentatively TRBD1 (6 bases). The germline CDR1 and CDR2 sequences are DFQATT and SNEGSKA (reference sequence). The V end lost 3 bases, the J end lost 0 bases, and 12 bases lay between the germline ends. The CDR3 consists of 14 residues. In nucleotides, the CDR3 is TGCAGTGCTAGTAACAGGGCTTCCTCCTACGAGCAGTACTTC. It translates to CSASNRASSYEQYF.

The chain uses TRBV6-2 or TRBV6-3 and TRBJ1-2; 7 positions match TRBD1. J lost 2 bases, V lost 5 bases, and 11 bases had no gene match. Germline V gene sequence: CDR1 MNHEY, CDR2 SVGEGT. CDR3 length equals 16 residues. The chain's CDR3 is CASSNLQGKSNYGYTF. The CDR3 DNA reads TGTGCCAGCAGTAACCTACAGGGGAAGTCGAACTATGGCTACACCTTC.

There are many counts of this clonotype. V is TRBV27 and J is TRBJ1-6, with TRBD1 identical over 10 bases. From germline, CDR1 is MNHEY and CDR2 SMNVEV (reference sequence). The J segment lost 7 bases and the V segment lost 1 base, leaving 19 bases of the junction unmatched. This CDR3 contains 21 residues. CDR3 amino acids: CASSLYGTGESGLISNSPLHF. The CDR3 region has the DNA TGTGCCAGCAGTTTATACGGGACAGGGGAATCCGGACTAATTTCCAATTCACCCCTCCACTTT.

This clonotype turned up a few times. The genes are TRBV6-1 and TRBJ1-4; 8 nucleotides align to TRBD1. The CDR3 has 14 amino acids. After removal of 5 bases from V and 6 bases from J, the junction contained 5 bases not matched to a gene. The V gene's germline CDR1 is MNHNS and CDR2 SASEGT. The CDR3 here is CASSRQGTDEKLFF. The CDR3 DNA sequence: TGTGCCAGCAGTCGACAGGGGACGGATGAAAAACTGTTTTTT.

This clonotype was seen only a few times. The chain employs TRBV19 and TRBJ2-2; D remains unclear. V lost 10 bases and J 11 bases, leaving 17 bases between the germline ends. The CDR3 consists of 12 residues. Per germline, CDR1 LNHDA and CDR2 SQIVND (reference sequence). The CDR3 sequence is CATRPLGGELFF. The CDR3 bases are TGTGCCACTCGACCCCTCGGCGGTGAGCTGTTTTTT.

This clonotype has a count of ten or more. The J gene is TRBJ1-2, the V gene TRBV11-2, with a tentative D call TRBD1 (5 bases). Germline V gives CDR1 SGHAT, CDR2 FQNNGV. There are 17 residues in the CDR3. V was pared by 5 bases and J by 5 bases, with 24 bases between. This chain's CDR3 is CASSPLRRVLDHYGYTF. The CDR3 nucleotides are TGTGCCAGCAGCCCTCTCCGCAGGGTGTTGGACCATTATGGCTACACCTTC. Supplemented by reference TRBV11-2 and TRBJ1-2, the full variable domain reads EAGVAQSPRYKIIEKRQSVAFWCNPISGHATLYWYQQILGQGPKLLIQFQNNGVVDDSQLPKDRFSAERLKGVDSTLKIQPAKLEDSAVYLCASSPLRRVLDHYGYTFGSGTRLTVV.